Following are 15 T cell receptor beta chains from one sample sequenced in a study of T cell responses to AZD1222 COVID-19 vaccine. The method was immunoSEQ multiplex PCR; TCRdb's version includes in-frame clones alone and lacks a portion of them. The sample gives about 100,000 clones, more than 75% of which show up once; around 3% is in the top ten. The sequencing here drew on peripheral blood, taken on day 0 of AZD1222 vaccination. These receptor sequences come from an adult in good health.

J is TRBJ2-7 and V is TRBV6-1; TRBD2 agrees at 9 bases. Trimming removed 2 bases from V and 4 bases from J; junction bases left unmatched: 9. The CDR3 is 16 residues long. Germline V lookup: CDR1 MNHNS, CDR2 SASEGT. The CDR3: CASSESDVAGVYEQYF. CDR3 coding DNA: TGTGCCAGCAGTGAAAGTGATGTAGCGGGAGTTTACGAGCAGTACTTC.

The chain recombines TRBV5-1 with TRBJ2-2; TRBD2 aligns across 10 bases. Trimming took 0 bases from V and 2 from J; bases not matched to a gene: 4. The germline V gene has CDR1 SGHRS and CDR2 YFSETQ. This CDR3 has 17 amino acids. The chain's CDR3 is CASSLVRTSGNTGELFF. CDR3 DNA: TGCGCCAGCAGCTTGGTACGGACTAGCGGCAACACCGGGGAGCTGTTTTTT.

CDR3 residues: CSASFDLRYENTEAFF. The DNA for the CDR3 is TGCAGTGCTAGTTTCGACTTGCGTTATGAGAACACTGAAGCTTTCTTT. V is TRBV20-1 and J is TRBJ1-1; D is undetermined. V was clipped by 3 bases and J by 1 base, with 18 bases between them. Germline CDR1 DFQATT, CDR2 SNEGSKA (reference sequence). The CDR3 contains 16 residues.

The CDR3 protein is CASTPRAGLNQPQHF. DNA of the CDR3: TGCGCCAGCACCCCTAGGGCAGGCCTCAATCAGCCCCAGCATTTT. V is TRBV10-2 and J is TRBJ1-5; D call uncertain. The V end lost 7 bases, the J end lost 3 bases, and 16 bases lay between the germline ends. The CDR3 is 15 amino acids. The germline gives CDR1 WSHSY, CDR2 SAAADI.

The chain's CDR3 is CASSLKIWTGENEQYF. The DNA of the CDR3 is TGTGCCAGCAGTTTAAAAATTTGGACAGGGGAAAACGAGCAGTACTTC. This rearrangement joins TRBV28 to TRBJ2-7, with 9 bases matching TRBD1. The CDR3 runs 16 residues. Germline-derived CDR1 and CDR2 are MDHEN and SYDVKM. The ends lost 2 bases at V and 5 bases at J; junction bases unmatched: 10. The entire variable domain, with the rest obtained from reference TRBV28 and TRBJ2-7, is as follows: DVKVTQSSRYLVKRTGEKVFLECVQDMDHENMFWYRQDPGLGLRLIYFSYDVKMKEKGDIPEGYSVSREKKERFSLILESASTNQTSMYLCASSLKIWTGENEQYFGPGTRLTVT.

The sample holds one count of this clone. This chain uses TRBV11-2 with TRBJ2-7; D gene ambiguous. Germline CDR1 reads SGHAT; CDR2 reads FQNNGV. The CDR3 has 15 residues. V dropped 0 bases and J dropped 0 bases, with 9 bases sitting between them. The CDR3 here is CASSLDQISSYEQYF. The CDR3 nucleotides read TGTGCCAGCAGCTTAGATCAAATCAGCTCCTACGAGCAGTACTTC.

V is TRBV4-3 and J is TRBJ2-1, with a possible D match to TRBD1 (6 bases). CDR3 length equals 17 residues. V was clipped by 2 bases and J by 8 bases, with 22 bases between them. Germline V gene lookup returns CDR1 LGHNA and CDR2 YSLEER. The CDR3 loop is CASSQRSGTRNNDEQFF. CDR3 nucleotide sequence: TGCGCCAGCAGCCAACGCTCCGGGACACGAAACAACGATGAGCAGTTCTTC.

This clone occurred once. The chain couples TRBV30 to TRBJ2-4; 7 nucleotides align to TRBD1. CDR3 length: 14 residues. V lost 2 bases, J lost 4 bases, and 5 bases stayed unmatched. CDR1 and CDR2 from the germline V gene are GTSNPN and SVGIG (reference sequence). The CDR3 DNA is TGTGCCTGGAGTCCCGGGACAGATAAAAACATTCAGTACTTC. It translates to CAWSPGTDKNIQYF.

The chain recombines TRBV19 with TRBJ2-1; 8 nucleotides line up with TRBD2. CDR3 length: 13 amino acids. The V and J ends lost 3 bases and 9 bases, in that order; junction bases with no gene match: 4. Germline CDR1 reads LNHDA; CDR2 reads SQIVND (reference sequence). In DNA form, the CDR3 reads TGTGCCAGTAGTATGGCGGGAGGAATTGAGCAGTTCTTC. This codes for CASSMAGGIEQFF. Full variable domain (outside the CDR3, taken from reference TRBV19 and TRBJ2-1): DGGITQSPKYLFRKEGQNVTLSCEQNLNHDAMYWYRQDPGQGLRLIYYSQIVNDFQKGDIAEGYSVSREKKESFPLTVTSAQKNPTAFYLCASSMAGGIEQFFGPGTRLTVL.

J is TRBJ1-2 and V is TRBV7-9; 7 bases map to TRBD1. CDR1 is SEHNR and CDR2 is FQNEAQ in the germline V gene (reference sequence). With 0 bases clipped from V and 3 bases from J, the junction kept 10 bases outside the gene matches. The length of the CDR3 is 17 residues. The CDR3 region is CASSLARDSPSHYGYTF. As DNA, the CDR3 is TGTGCCAGCAGCTTAGCCCGGGACAGCCCCTCTCACTATGGCTACACCTTC.

The J gene is TRBJ1-3, the V gene TRBV4-2; no definite D call. The CDR3 loop spans 15 amino acids. The germline CDR1 and CDR2 sequences are LGHNA and YNFKEQ. Trimming shortened V by 1 base and J by 2 bases, and 9 bases separated the two germline ends. The CDR3 protein is CASSQAKRPGNTIYF. CDR3 DNA sequence: TGTGCCAGCAGCCAAGCGAAGCGACCTGGAAACACCATATATTTT.

The chain employs TRBV25-1 and TRBJ1-2; TRBD1 might be the D (6 bases). CDR1 and CDR2 from the germline V gene are MGHDK and SYGVNS. V lost 3 bases and J lost 5, with 10 bases in between. The CDR3 is made up of 13 amino acids. The CDR3 loop is CASSDNQGYGYTF. CDR3 sequence (DNA): TGTGCCAGCAGTGATAACCAGGGGTATGGCTACACCTTC.

This clone was detected many times. The chain recombines TRBV15 with TRBJ2-1; D gene uncertain. CDR1 LNHNV and CDR2 YYDKDF come from the germline V gene (reference sequence). The length of the CDR3 is 14 residues. The germline V and J ends were trimmed by 1 base and 7 bases, with 11 bases remaining between them. Here the CDR3 DNA reads TGTGCCACCAGCAGAGGTCTAGAGATAAATGAGCAGTTCTTC. Translating it yields CATSRGLEINEQFF.

V gene TRBV3-1 (or the pseudogene TRBV3-2) combines with J gene TRBJ1-1, with TRBD1 identical over 9 bases. This CDR3 spans 14 amino acids. Germline-derived CDR1 and CDR2 are LGHDT and YNNKEL (reference sequence). J gave up 4 bases and V 9 bases, and 9 bases lay outside the gene matches. CDR3 residues: CASLDRGESTEAFF. The CDR3 nucleotides are TGTGCCAGTTTAGACAGGGGGGAAAGCACTGAAGCTTTCTTT.

In its sample, this clone was seen a few times. The gene calls are TRBV6-2 or TRBV6-3 and TRBJ2-2; 9 bases agree with TRBD1. Unmatched junction bases numbered 4, after V lost 5 bases and J lost 3 bases. CDR3 length: 15 amino acids. Germline lookup yields CDR1 MNHEY and CDR2 SVGEGT. The CDR3 region is CASSPGQGDTGELFF. In nucleotides, the CDR3 is TGTGCCAGCAGTCCGGGACAGGGAGACACCGGGGAGCTGTTTTTT.